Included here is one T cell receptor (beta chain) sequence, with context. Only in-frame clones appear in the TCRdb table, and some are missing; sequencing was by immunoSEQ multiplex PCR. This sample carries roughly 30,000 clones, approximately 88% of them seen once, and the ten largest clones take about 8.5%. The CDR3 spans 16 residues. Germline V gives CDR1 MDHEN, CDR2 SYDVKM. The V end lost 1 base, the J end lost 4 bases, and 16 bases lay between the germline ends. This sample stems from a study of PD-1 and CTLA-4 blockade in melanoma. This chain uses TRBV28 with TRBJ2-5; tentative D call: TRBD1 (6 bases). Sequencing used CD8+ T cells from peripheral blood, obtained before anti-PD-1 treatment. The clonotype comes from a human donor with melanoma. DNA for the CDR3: TGTGCCAGCAGTTTATCGTGGGCAGGGGCAGGAGAGACCCAGTACTTC. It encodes CASSLSWAGAGETQYF.